The 8 T cell receptor beta chains presented below share a single source sample, sequenced in a study of T cell repertoires in cytomegalovirus infection. MiXCR, run by TCRdb on the reads, gives a single entry per CDR3 protein. The sample carries 680,000 or so distinct CDR3 sequences, approximately 34% recorded once. Material for sequencing was PBMCs. All receptors come from a human donor in good health (CMV status not recorded). Some clones in this sample may be carry-over from other donors' samples.

V usage is TRBV6-1 and J usage is TRBJ2-7; 10 positions match TRBD2. The junction had 11 bases not matched to a gene; V was cut back by 6 bases and J by 0 bases. Germline loops: CDR1 MNHNS, CDR2 SASEGT. The CDR3 consists of 17 residues. The CDR3 loop reads CASSPSGSPRSSYEQYF. The CDR3 bases are TGTGCCAGCAGCCCTAGCGGGAGCCCCAGGAGCTCCTACGAGCAGTACTTC.

In its sample, this clonotype was seen many times. The V and J genes are TRBV7-2 and TRBJ1-1; D might be TRBD1 (6 bases). The germline gives CDR1 SGHTA, CDR2 FQGNSA. V was clipped by 7 bases and J by 2 bases, with 14 bases between them. The CDR3 is 14 amino acids. The CDR3 bases are TGTGCCAGCACCCGGTCGGGGGCCAACACTGAAGCTTTCTTT. This gives the protein CASTRSGANTEAFF.

The V call is TRBV28, the J call TRBJ1-1, with a possible D match to TRBD1 (5 bases). CDR1 is MDHEN and CDR2 is SYDVKM in the germline V gene. Trimming removed 4 bases from V and 8 bases from J, with 17 bases in between. This CDR3 region has 14 residues. The CDR3, as DNA: TGTGCCAGCAGTTCCCCTGGGACCTTCGCGGAAGCTTTCTTT. It yields the protein CASSSPGTFAEAFF.

The chain is built from TRBV12-3 or TRBV12-4 and TRBJ2-2, with D perhaps assigned TRBD1 or TRBD2 (5 bases each). V lost 6 bases and J lost 2, with 16 bases in between. The CDR3 loop spans 16 amino acids. CDR3 in DNA: TGTGCCAGCAGCCCTCCCAGGGAGATCAACACCGGGGAGCTGTTTTTT. Translated, it gives CASSPPREINTGELFF.

The genes are TRBV7-9 and TRBJ1-4, with 7 positions matching TRBD1. Germline lookup yields CDR1 SEHNR and CDR2 FQNEAQ (reference sequence). The length of the CDR3 is 15 residues. Losses at the gene ends were 6 bases for V and 7 bases for J; bases not matched to a gene: 11. The CDR3 sequence is CASSQDREEGEKLFF. DNA for the CDR3: TGTGCCAGCAGTCAAGACAGGGAGGAAGGTGAAAAACTGTTTTTT.

The chain combines TRBV6-1 with TRBJ1-3; no clear D gene. Germline V gene sequence: CDR1 MNHNS, CDR2 SASEGT. The CDR3 contains 13 residues. Trimming removed 5 bases at V and 1 base at J, with 6 bases between. The CDR3 DNA reads as TGTGCCAGCAGTTTCCAGTCTGGAAACACCATATATTTT. Protein: CASSFQSGNTIYF.

This clonotype has just a few counts. The chain employs TRBV19 and TRBJ2-7, with TRBD2 matching 7 bases. This CDR3 region has 15 residues. Unmatched junction bases numbered 6, after V lost 4 bases and J lost 0 bases. Per the germline V gene, CDR1 is LNHDA and CDR2 is SQIVND (reference sequence). CDR3 bases: TGTGCCAGTAGTAGAGGGAGGGGAAACTCCTACGAGCAGTACTTC. It translates to CASSRGRGNSYEQYF.

This chain links TRBV20-1 with TRBJ2-1, with D perhaps matching TRBD1 (5 bases). Germline V gene sequence: CDR1 DFQATT, CDR2 SNEGSKA (reference sequence). The CDR3 is made up of 11 amino acids. V lost 2 bases and J lost 9, with 8 bases in between. CDR3 in DNA: TGCAGTGCTAGAAGGGGTTTTGAGCAGTTCTTC. This encodes CSARRGFEQFF.